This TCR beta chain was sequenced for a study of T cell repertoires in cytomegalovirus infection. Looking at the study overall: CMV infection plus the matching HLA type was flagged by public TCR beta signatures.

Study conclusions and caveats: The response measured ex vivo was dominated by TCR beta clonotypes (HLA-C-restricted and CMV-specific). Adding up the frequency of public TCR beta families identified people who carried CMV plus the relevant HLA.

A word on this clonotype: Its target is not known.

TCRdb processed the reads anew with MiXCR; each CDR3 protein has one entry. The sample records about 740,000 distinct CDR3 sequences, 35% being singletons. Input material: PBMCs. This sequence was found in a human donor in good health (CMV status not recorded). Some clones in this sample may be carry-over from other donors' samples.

The CDR3 DNA reads as TGTGCCACCTCGGAGGACAGATCTCGGTCCTACCTTTACTTC. Protein sequence: CATSEDRSRSYLYF. This chain uses TRBV24-1 with TRBJ2-5, with D perhaps matching TRBD1 (6 bases). CDR1 is KGHDR and CDR2 is SFDVKD in the germline V gene. This CDR3 has 14 residues. V was clipped by 9 bases and J by 14 bases, with 27 bases between them.